These 10 T cell receptor beta chains came from one sample sequenced in a study of long-term antiretroviral therapy in people with HIV. The run of the v3.0 immunoSEQ assay was at survey level. Assay used: immunoSEQ multiplex PCR; TCRdb lists only in-frame clones, some missing. The sample lists 20,000 to 25,000 clones; around 86% were seen once. The sample was unsorted PBMCs, taken 0.2 years before starting antiretroviral therapy. Receptors originate from a man between 18 and 29 years old with HIV.

This rearrangement joins TRBV5-4 to TRBJ2-5; possible D gene TRBD1, 6 bases. V was shortened by 1 base and J by 3 bases, with 16 bases between the two germline ends. From germline, CDR1 is SGHNT and CDR2 YYREEE (reference sequence). The length of the CDR3 is 16 residues. In DNA form, the CDR3 reads TGTGCCAGCAGCTTGTTGGTTGTGACAGGCGAAGAGACCCAGTACTTC. Translating it yields CASSLLVVTGEETQYF.

The chain recombines TRBV6-1 with TRBJ2-7, with D hard to call. Trimming left V 9 bases short and J 3 bases short, with 15 bases between. CDR3 length equals 13 residues. The germline V gene has CDR1 MNHNS and CDR2 SASEGT. Written as DNA, the CDR3 is TGTGCCAGTAGGGATCCCCCCAACTACGAGCAGTACTTC. Its translation is CASRDPPNYEQYF.

This clone was counted only a few times. The CDR3 reads CASQTGGSTDTQYF. In DNA form, the CDR3 reads TGTGCCAGCCAAACAGGGGGTAGCACAGATACGCAGTATTTT. The V and J genes are TRBV6-5 and TRBJ2-3, with 8 bases aligning to TRBD1. V lost 8 bases to trimming and J lost 0 bases; unmatched junction nucleotides: 4. Germline assignment: CDR1 MNHEY and CDR2 SVGAGI. This CDR3 is built from 14 residues.

The chain employs TRBV5-4 and TRBJ1-1; D perhaps matches TRBD1 (6 bases). V lost 0 bases and J 1 base, leaving 10 bases between the germline ends. Germline CDR1 reads SGHNT; CDR2 reads YYREEE (reference sequence). The CDR3 runs 15 residues. The CDR3 is CASSLGTVRNTEAFF. CDR3 DNA: TGTGCCAGCAGCTTGGGGACAGTGAGGAACACTGAAGCTTTCTTT.

The rearrangement links TRBV9 to TRBJ1-3; no clear D gene. Germline-derived CDR1 and CDR2 are SGDLS and YYNGEE. The CDR3 is 14 residues long. The ends were cut back, 4 bases at V and 2 bases at J, with 10 bases in the middle. The CDR3 DNA reads TGTGCCAGCAGCTTCGGAGGGACTGGAAACACCATATATTTT. Its protein is CASSFGGTGNTIYF.

The chain couples TRBV11-3 to TRBJ2-7; 7 positions agree with TRBD2. V dropped 5 bases and J dropped 3; count of bases not matched to a gene: 4. The CDR3 consists of 13 residues. CDR1 and CDR2 (germline): SGHNT, YENEEA. The CDR3 spells CASSPGGNYEQYF. The CDR3 DNA reads as TGTGCCAGCAGCCCCGGGGGGAACTACGAGCAGTACTTC.

V and J are TRBV7-9 and TRBJ2-1; D not certain. The CDR3 is 13 residues long. Looked up from germline, CDR1 is SEHNR and CDR2 is FQNEAQ (reference sequence). V was shortened by 1 base and J by 6 bases, with 7 bases between the two germline ends. This chain's CDR3 is CASSLVASNEQFF. CDR3 DNA: TGTGCCAGCAGCTTAGTTGCGAGCAATGAGCAGTTCTTC.

This chain links TRBV2 with TRBJ2-2, with unresolved D. CDR3 length: 14 residues. The germline V and J ends were trimmed by 7 bases and 3 bases, with 12 bases remaining between them. CDR1 is SNHLY, CDR2 FYNNEI, per germline. The CDR3 nucleotides read TGTGCCAGCAATTCATGGAGATACACCGGGGAGCTGTTTTTT. It yields the protein CASNSWRYTGELFF.

V usage is TRBV4-2 and J usage is TRBJ1-2, with unresolved D. The CDR3 has 16 amino acids. Germline CDR1 is LGHNA and CDR2 is YNFKEQ. With 4 bases removed from V and 4 bases from J, the gap between germline ends came to 19 bases. The CDR3 bases are TGTGCCAGCAGCCCAGGACGGATCGTAACGTCCTATGGCTACACCTTC. As protein: CASSPGRIVTSYGYTF.

This sequence joins TRBV6-6 and TRBJ2-5; TRBD2 is a possible D gene (5 bases). This CDR3 contains 13 residues. From germline, CDR1 is MNHNY and CDR2 SVGAGI (reference sequence). The V end was cut by 3 bases, the J end by 5 bases, with 10 bases between. The CDR3 DNA reads TGTGCCAGCAGTTATGAGGGAGACGAGACCCAGTACTTC. Amino acids: CASSYEGDETQYF.